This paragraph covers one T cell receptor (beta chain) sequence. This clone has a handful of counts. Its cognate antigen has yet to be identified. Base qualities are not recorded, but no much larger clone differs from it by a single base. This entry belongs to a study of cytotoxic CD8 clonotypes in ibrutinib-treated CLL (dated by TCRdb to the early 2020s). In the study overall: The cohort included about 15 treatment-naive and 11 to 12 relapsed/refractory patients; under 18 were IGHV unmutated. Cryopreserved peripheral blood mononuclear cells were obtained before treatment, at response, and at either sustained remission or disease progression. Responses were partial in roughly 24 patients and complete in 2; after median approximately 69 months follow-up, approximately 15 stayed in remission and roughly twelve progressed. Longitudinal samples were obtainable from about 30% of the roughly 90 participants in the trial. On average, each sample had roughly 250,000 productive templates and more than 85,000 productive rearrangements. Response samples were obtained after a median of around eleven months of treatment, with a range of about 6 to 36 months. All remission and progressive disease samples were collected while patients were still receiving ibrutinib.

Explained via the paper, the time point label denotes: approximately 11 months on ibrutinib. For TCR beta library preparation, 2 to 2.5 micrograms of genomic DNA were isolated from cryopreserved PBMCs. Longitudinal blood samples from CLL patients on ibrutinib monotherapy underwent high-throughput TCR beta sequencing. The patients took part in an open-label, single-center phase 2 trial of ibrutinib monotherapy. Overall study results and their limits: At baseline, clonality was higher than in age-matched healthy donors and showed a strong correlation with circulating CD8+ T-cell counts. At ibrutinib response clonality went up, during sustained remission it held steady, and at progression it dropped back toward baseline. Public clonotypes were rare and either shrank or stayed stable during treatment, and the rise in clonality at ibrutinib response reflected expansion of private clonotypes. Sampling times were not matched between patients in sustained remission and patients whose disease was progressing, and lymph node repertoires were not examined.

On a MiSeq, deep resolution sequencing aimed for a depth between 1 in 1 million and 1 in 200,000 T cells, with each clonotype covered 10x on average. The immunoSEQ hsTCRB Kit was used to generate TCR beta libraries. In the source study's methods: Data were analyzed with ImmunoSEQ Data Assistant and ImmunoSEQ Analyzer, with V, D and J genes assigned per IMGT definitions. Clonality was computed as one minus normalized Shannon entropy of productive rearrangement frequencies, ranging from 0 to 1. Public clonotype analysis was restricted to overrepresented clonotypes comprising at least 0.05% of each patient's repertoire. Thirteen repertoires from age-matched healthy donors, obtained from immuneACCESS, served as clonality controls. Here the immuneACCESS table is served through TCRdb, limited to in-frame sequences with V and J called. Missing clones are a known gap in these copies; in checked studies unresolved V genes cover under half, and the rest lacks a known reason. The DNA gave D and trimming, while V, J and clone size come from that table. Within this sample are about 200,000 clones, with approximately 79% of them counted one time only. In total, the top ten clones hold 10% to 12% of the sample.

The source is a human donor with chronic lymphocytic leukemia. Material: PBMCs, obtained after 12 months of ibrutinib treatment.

The CDR3 region: CASSEGTGNYGYTF. The DNA is as follows: TGTGCCAGCAGCGAGGGGACAGGGAACTATGGCTACACCTTC. The chain couples TRBV13 to TRBJ1-2; 9 of the junction bases match TRBD1. CDR1 and CDR2 are read off the germline V gene (reference sequence) as PRHDT and FYEKMQ. V is cut back by 5 bases and J by 2 bases, with 3 bases in the junction unmatched. The CDR3 sequence holds 14 residues, the cysteine and phenylalanine included. The read is trimmed to its CDR3 DNA, 42 bases read in frame from base 1.